This TCR beta chain was sequenced for a study of shared clonotypes between healthy human individuals. Study-level results: The sampled material consisted only of blood, and tissue repertoires are likely to differ. In general, naive subsets displayed greater estimated richness than memory subsets did.

An approximately 210 ng quantity of DNA, roughly 30,000 T cell genomes, went into the sorted-subset replicate PCRs. In the original workflow: With immunoSEQ giving junction-only sequences and no quality scores, filtering differed. Produced via immunoSEQ multiplex PCR; TCRdb's table is partial and in-frame only. V, J and clone size are taken as reported in that table, and D and trimming were inferred from the DNA itself. The data show roughly 2.4 million clones, almost 96% seen once. This clone has just a few counts. What it recognizes is unknown. Within the sample, other DNA sequences also encode this same CDR3. Sequences were obtained from naive CD4+ T cells sorted from blood. Regarding subset: CD45RA+ positively selected. The sequence was obtained from a man aged 18 to 29 in good health.

CDR3 bases: TGTGCCAGCAGGGGGACTGGGAGCGAGCAGTACTTC. Encoded protein: CASRGTGSEQYF. The chain carries TRBV2 and TRBJ2-7; D is perhaps TRBD2 (6 bases). The CDR3 loop spans 12 amino acids. Trimming took 6 bases from V and 6 from J, leaving 12 bases between them. The germline gives CDR1 SNHLY, CDR2 FYNNEI.